Below, one TCR beta chain is given with its context. Its antigen is unknown. The source of the sample is a study of T cells in narcolepsy. Study at large: Healthy controls were enrolled alongside patients with narcolepsy type 1 or type 2.

The study's findings and limits: Healthy controls reportedly lacked the autoreactive clonotypes serially found in patients' blood. Same-patient CSF and blood CD4+ T cell clonotypes included HCRT-specific and TRIB2-specific autoreactive ones. In some patient and control memory CD4+ samples, autoreactive clones were absent.

Germline V gives CDR1 LNHNV, CDR2 YYDKDF (reference sequence). V shed 0 bases and J shed 7 bases, with 7 bases lying between them. The CDR3 has 12 residues. Clones were read by immunoSEQ multiplex PCR, and TCRdb kept only the in-frame ones, dropping some. The sample lists approximately 25,000 clones, 50% to 65% occurring once. V gene TRBV15 combines with J gene TRBJ2-7; D unclear. The receptor's source is a human donor in good health. Sequenced sample: memory (CD45RA-) CD4+ T cells from blood. The CDR3, as DNA: TGTGCCACCAGCAGAGATGTGGGGGAGCAGTACTTC. This translates into CATSRDVGEQYF.